This entry concerns a single T cell receptor beta chain. Its antigen is currently unknown. V dropped 3 bases and J dropped 0 bases, with 8 bases sitting between them. CDR3 length: 14 amino acids. Germline CDR1 reads LNHNV; CDR2 reads YYDKDF (reference sequence). This sample is part of a study of shared clonotypes between healthy human individuals. General study results and limits: Shared across a handful of donors were around 4.7% of the naive CD4 clonotypes. In general, naive subsets displayed greater estimated richness than memory subsets did.

Naivety among CD8 cells was defined by CD45RO negativity and positive CCR7 selection, thereby excluding terminally differentiated effector memory CD45RA+ cells. For each subset, genomic DNA was distributed in equal portions over several immunoSEQ plates. Each PCR replicate from the sorted subsets contained roughly 210 ng DNA, which is about 30,000 T cell genomes. Here immunoSEQ multiplex PCR was the method, and the copy in TCRdb shows in-frame clones only, minus some. The sample shows roughly 2,000,000 clones, roughly 93% of them seen only once. The sequenced sample consisted of naive CD8+ T cells from PBMCs. This TCR was recovered from a man between 18 and 35 years old in good health. Some clones in this sample may be carry-over from other donors' samples. The chain uses TRBV15 and TRBJ1-2, with unresolved D. CDR3 amino acids: CATSSRAANYGYTF. The CDR3 DNA reads TGTGCCACCAGCAGCAGAGCAGCTAACTATGGCTACACCTTC. The variable domain in full, completed from reference TRBV15 and TRBJ1-2, reads DAMVIQNPRYQVTQFGKPVTLSCSQTLNHNVMYWYQQKSSQAPKLLFHYYDKDFNNEADTPDNFQSRRPNTSFCFLDIRSPGLGDTAMYLCATSSRAANYGYTFGSGTRLTVV.